These 26 T cell receptor beta chains share one sample of origin, sequenced in a study of blood T cell repertoires in COVID-19. The data were produced by immunoSEQ multiplex PCR, yet TCRdb's version contains in-frame clones alone and is incomplete. The sample lists about 93,000 clones, about 90% seen once, with about 1.5% in the top ten. Sequencing used peripheral blood. The receptors here all came from a human donor with active COVID-19. The donor label of this sample is uncertain.

This chain joins TRBV6-6 and TRBJ2-5, with D maybe TRBD1 (5 bases). Trimming removed 8 bases from V and 5 bases from J, with 12 bases in between. Looked up from germline, CDR1 is MNHNY and CDR2 is SVGAGI (reference sequence). The CDR3 runs to 12 residues. CDR3 sequence (DNA): TGTGCCAGCGGACGGACAACGGAGACCCAGTACTTC. Translating it yields CASGRTTETQYF.

This clone occurred once. This rearrangement joins TRBV5-1 to TRBJ2-5, with D tentatively TRBD1 (6 bases). V was pared by 0 bases and J by 2 bases, with 8 bases between. The V gene's germline CDR1 is SGHRS and CDR2 YFSETQ. The CDR3 contains 14 residues. CDR3 coding DNA: TGCGCCAGCAGCTTGGTACAGGGACAAGAGACCCAGTACTTC. This translates into CASSLVQGQETQYF.

The chain recombines TRBV9 with TRBJ2-1; 7 bases agree with TRBD1. The germline V gene encodes CDR1 SGDLS and CDR2 YYNGEE. V gave up 4 bases and J gave up 5 bases; unmatched junction bases: 9. The CDR3 is made up of 15 amino acids. CDR3 in DNA: TGTGCCAGCAGCTCGAGGGGGCGAATTAACAATGAGCAGTTCTTC. It is translated as CASSSRGRINNEQFF.

This sequence joins TRBV7-6 and TRBJ2-6; D gene uncertain. The CDR3 totals 19 residues. V was clipped by 1 base and J by 0 bases, with 16 bases between them. Germline CDR1 SGHVS, CDR2 FNYEAQ. The CDR3 DNA sequence: TGTGCCAGCAGCTTAGAATTTCGCAGTTCCCGCTCTGGGGCCAACGTCCTGACTTTC. It encodes CASSLEFRSSRSGANVLTF.

This clone was detected once. This chain links TRBV7-9 with TRBJ1-4; D is unresolved. This CDR3 contains 17 residues. In germline, CDR1 is SEHNR, CDR2 FQNEAQ (reference sequence). V was clipped by 5 bases and J by 0 bases, with 16 bases between them. The chain's CDR3 is CASSLPPRIATNEKLFF. In nucleotides, the CDR3 is TGTGCCAGCAGCCTTCCCCCTAGGATCGCAACTAATGAAAAACTGTTTTTT.

This chain connects TRBV28 to TRBJ2-7; 9 nucleotides line up with TRBD1. V lost 3 bases to trimming and J lost 1 base; unmatched junction nucleotides: 10. There are 17 residues in the CDR3. The germline V gene encodes CDR1 MDHEN and CDR2 SYDVKM. CDR3 nucleotides: TGTGCCAGCAGTTTGTCGCCGGGACAGGGTGTTTCCTACGAGCAGTACTTC. Translating it yields CASSLSPGQGVSYEQYF.

The rearrangement joins TRBV3-1 (or the pseudogene TRBV3-2) to TRBJ1-2, with TRBD1 as a possible D gene (6 bases). Germline V gene sequence: CDR1 LGHDT, CDR2 YNNKEL (reference sequence). The CDR3 runs 15 residues. Deletions cut 6 bases from V and 5 bases from J, with 19 bases between. The CDR3 region is CASRHTSGTPYGYTF. CDR3 DNA sequence: TGTGCCAGCAGGCACACCTCCGGGACACCGTATGGCTACACCTTC.

The chain is built from TRBV28 and TRBJ2-7, with a weak D call TRBD1 (5 bases). This CDR3 has 13 residues. The V gene lost 6 bases and the J gene lost 5 bases, with 14 bases spanning the gap. The germline V gene encodes CDR1 MDHEN and CDR2 SYDVKM. The CDR3 region is CASRRTGPNEQYF. The CDR3 DNA reads TGTGCCAGCAGACGCACAGGCCCCAACGAGCAGTACTTC.

V is TRBV2 and J is TRBJ2-1; 9 bases align to TRBD1. CDR3 size: 14 residues. Germline-derived CDR1 and CDR2 are SNHLY and FYNNEI. The J segment lost 8 bases and the V segment lost 5 bases, leaving 7 bases of the junction unmatched. In nucleotides, the CDR3 is TGTGCCAGCAGTACGGGACAGGGCTCCGATGAGCAGTTCTTC. Protein sequence: CASSTGQGSDEQFF.

V usage is TRBV11-3 and J usage is TRBJ2-3; 7 nucleotides line up with TRBD1. The V gene end was trimmed by 5 bases and the J gene end by 1 base; junction bases not matched to a gene: 3. The CDR3 runs to 14 residues. Germline CDR1 SGHNT, CDR2 YENEEA. The CDR3 spells CASSRGTGTDTQYF. For the CDR3, the DNA is TGTGCCAGCAGCCGAGGGACAGGCACAGATACGCAGTATTTT. The whole variable domain, filled in from reference TRBV11-3 and TRBJ2-3, reads EAGVVQSPRYKIIEKKQPVAFWCNPISGHNTLYWYLQNLGQGPELLIRYENEEAVDDSQLPKDRFSAERLKGVDSTLKIQPAELGDSAVYLCASSRGTGTDTQYFGPGTRLTVL.

The chain recombines TRBV11-3 with TRBJ2-5, with D possibly being TRBD2 (5 bases). Looked up from germline, CDR1 is SGHNT and CDR2 is YENEEA. The CDR3 runs to 15 residues. With 1 base removed from V and 5 bases from J, the gap between germline ends came to 14 bases. The CDR3 bases are TGTGCCAGCAGCTTAGGATCCGGGCGCGGGGAGACCCAGTACTTC. Amino acids: CASSLGSGRGETQYF.

The V and J genes are TRBV6-1 and TRBJ2-1; 11 nucleotides agree with TRBD2. Germline V lookup: CDR1 MNHNS, CDR2 SASEGT. V lost 3 bases, J lost 6 bases, and 4 bases stayed unmatched. This CDR3 region has 15 residues. The CDR3 loop reads CASSEASGGSNEQFF. Here the CDR3 DNA reads TGTGCCAGCAGTGAGGCTAGCGGGGGGAGCAATGAGCAGTTCTTC.

This chain uses TRBV5-6 with TRBJ2-1, with 9 positions matching TRBD1. The length of the CDR3 is 12 residues. Per germline, CDR1 SGHDT and CDR2 YYEEEE. With 0 bases clipped from V and 14 bases from J, the junction kept 3 bases outside the gene matches. The CDR3 coding sequence is TGTGCCAGCAGCTTGGGGGGACAGGGAAAGTTCTTC. Encoded protein: CASSLGGQGKFF.

CDR3 amino acids: CASRDRGGETQYF. The CDR3, as DNA: TGTGCCAGCAGGGACAGGGGCGGAGAGACCCAGTACTTC. The chain combines TRBV2 with TRBJ2-5, with TRBD1 identical over 9 bases. CDR1 and CDR2 (germline): SNHLY, FYNNEI. V dropped 6 bases and J dropped 4; count of bases not matched to a gene: 3. The CDR3 runs 13 residues.

The chain employs TRBV5-4 and TRBJ2-7, with 8 bases fitting TRBD2. CDR1 is SGHNT and CDR2 is YYREEE in the germline V gene (reference sequence). V dropped 4 bases and J dropped 6; count of bases not matched to a gene: 12. This CDR3 has 15 residues. DNA of the CDR3: TGTGCCAGCAGCGGGCAAGCGGGGGAGAGGGGCGAGCAGTACTTC. As protein: CASSGQAGERGEQYF.

This chain joins TRBV6-2 or TRBV6-3 and TRBJ2-3; 9 nucleotides agree with TRBD1. Germline CDR1 is MNHEY and CDR2 is SVGEGT. V dropped 6 bases and J dropped 2; count of bases not matched to a gene: 6. This CDR3 comprises 15 residues. CDR3 region: CASSVDRGDTDTQYF. The CDR3 bases are TGTGCCAGCAGCGTGGACAGGGGAGACACAGATACGCAGTATTTT.

This clone was found a few times. The gene calls are TRBV5-1 and TRBJ2-2, with D possibly being TRBD2 (7 bases). Germline V gives CDR1 SGHRS, CDR2 YFSETQ. V shed 6 bases and J shed 3 bases, with 15 bases lying between them. CDR3 length: 15 amino acids. The CDR3 protein is CASKLWGGDTGELFF. The CDR3 region has the DNA TGCGCCAGCAAATTGTGGGGGGGCGACACCGGGGAGCTGTTTTTT.

The chain employs TRBV11-3 and TRBJ2-2, with D possibly being TRBD2 (5 bases). The ends were cut back, 0 bases at V and 5 bases at J, with 10 bases in the middle. This CDR3 is 15 amino acids long. Germline V gives CDR1 SGHNT, CDR2 YENEEA. CDR3 nucleotides: TGTGCCAGCAGCTTAGACCCGGGATCGACCGGGGAGCTGTTTTTT. This sequence encodes CASSLDPGSTGELFF.

The chain uses TRBV7-2 and TRBJ1-1; D remains ambiguous. This CDR3 comprises 15 residues. Trimming shortened V by 4 bases and J by 1 base, and 13 bases separated the two germline ends. Germline lookup yields CDR1 SGHTA and CDR2 FQGNSA. The CDR3 DNA reads as TGTGCCAGCAGCTCACCAGGATTCGGGAACACTGAAGCTTTCTTT. Its protein product is CASSSPGFGNTEAFF.

The CDR3 protein is CASTPGLGSGANVLTF. The CDR3, as DNA: TGTGCCAGCACCCCCGGGTTAGGATCCGGGGCCAACGTCCTGACTTTC. The genes are TRBV9 and TRBJ2-6; the D is unclear. The CDR3 contains 16 residues. The ends were cut back, 6 bases at V and 4 bases at J, with 17 bases in the middle. Germline values: CDR1 SGDLS, CDR2 YYNGEE.

The rearrangement links TRBV2 to TRBJ2-3; 8 bases match TRBD2. The CDR3 has 17 residues. The V segment lost 7 bases and the J segment 0 bases; nucleotides outside the gene matches: 12. The germline V gene encodes CDR1 SNHLY and CDR2 FYNNEI. CDR3 protein: CASTSERGILSTDTQYF. The CDR3 region has the DNA TGTGCCAGCACTTCCGAGCGGGGGATCTTAAGCACAGATACGCAGTATTTT.

The V gene is TRBV7-2, the J gene TRBJ1-6; D unclear. Germline V gene lookup returns CDR1 SGHTA and CDR2 FQGNSA. V lost 7 bases, J lost 9 bases, and 16 bases lay in between. This CDR3 has 14 amino acids. CDR3 nucleotide sequence: TGTGCCAGCACGCCTTCCATCCTAGGTTCACCCCTCCACTTT. This sequence encodes CASTPSILGSPLHF.

The genes are TRBV2 and TRBJ2-3; TRBD2 agrees at 8 bases. The germline V gene encodes CDR1 SNHLY and CDR2 FYNNEI. This CDR3 comprises 17 residues. With V trimmed by 6 bases and J by 0 bases, 11 bases remained unmatched. The CDR3 sequence is CASSRWVSGVSTDTQYF. DNA of the CDR3: TGTGCCAGCAGCCGTTGGGTTAGCGGGGTGAGCACAGATACGCAGTATTTT.

The chain links TRBV2 to TRBJ1-2, with unresolved D. V dropped 5 bases and J dropped 0 bases, with 13 bases sitting between them. The V gene's germline CDR1 is SNHLY and CDR2 FYNNEI. This CDR3 is 15 amino acids long. The CDR3 nucleotides read TGTGCCAGCAGTAAATACTCGGGTACTAACTATGGCTACACCTTC. Encoded protein: CASSKYSGTNYGYTF. The full variable domain, rest sourced from reference TRBV2 and TRBJ1-2, is EPEVTQTPSHQVTQMGQEVILRCVPISNHLYFYWYRQILGQKVEFLVSFYNNEISEKSEIFDDQFSVERPDGSNFTLKIRSTKLEDSAMYFCASSKYSGTNYGYTFGSGTRLTVV.

This clone has a handful of counts. The chain employs TRBV6-5 and TRBJ2-7; D may be TRBD2 (6 bases). The V and J ends lost 7 bases and 5 bases respectively, with 21 bases between them. CDR1 MNHEY and CDR2 SVGAGI come from the germline V gene. CDR3 length: 15 amino acids. DNA for the CDR3: TGTGCCAGCACTTTGGACGGGAGTAGGTCTAACGAGCAGTACTTC. The encoded protein is CASTLDGSRSNEQYF.

This clone was observed once. The rearrangement joins TRBV9 to TRBJ2-7; D may be TRBD2 (6 bases). Trimming cost V 0 bases and J 12 bases, with 22 bases left between them. CDR1 SGDLS and CDR2 YYNGEE come from the germline V gene. This CDR3 region has 15 residues. The CDR3 DNA is TGTGCCAGCAGCGTAGGAAAGAACACCGGGACTCTCCTGTACTTC. Protein: CASSVGKNTGTLLYF.